This TCR beta chain was profiled in a study of tumor-infiltrating lymphocytes in primary liver carcinoma. The study's findings and limits: Top-250-clone fractions were significantly higher in tumors than in blood (p = 0.039).

Using a constant-region primer together with ProtoScript II reverse transcriptase, TCR beta cDNA was made from about 490 ng of total RNA. Modified slightly, ARM-PCR produced TCR beta libraries over three nested multiplex PCR rounds. TCRdb reprocessed the multiplex PCR reads with MiXCR, giving one entry per CDR3 protein. Of some 94,000 distinct CDR3 sequences detected, over 55% appear once; the ten largest clones hold 9.5%. Between roughly 20 and 30 mg of unsorted bulk tissue served as the source from which RNA and DNA were co-extracted. As for this clonotype: Its antigen is undetermined. This likely comes from a read error, as the CDR3 has no conserved phenylalanine or tryptophan at its end.

The specimen sequenced was liver tumor tissue from sampling region 5. The subset: tumor region T5, tumor centre. The sequence was obtained from a woman aged 55 to 70 with primary liver carcinoma and hepatitis B virus infection.

DNA for the CDR3: TGTGCCTGCAGCCGAAGCGGGTACAATGAGCAGTTCCTC. Translated: CACSRSGYNEQFL. The chain employs TRBV6-5 and TRBJ2-1, with a weak D call TRBD2 (6 bases). The V gene's germline CDR1 is MNHEY and CDR2 SVGAGI. CDR3 length: 13 residues.